This T cell receptor beta chain came from a study of shared clonotypes between healthy human individuals. In the study overall: CD4 naive and memory got three plates each, CD8 naive two, CD8 memory one. General observations from the study: A handful of donors held about 5% of naive CD4 clonotypes in common. Non-shared clonotypes had lower generation probabilities than those shared by all four donors.

Naive CD4+ cells were CD45RA-selected; the remaining cells were memory. Using immunoSEQ multiplex PCR, the repertoire was profiled, and TCRdb retains in-frame clones only, with some absent. The sample has roughly 1 million clones; approximately 78% are singletons. As to this clone: Its antigen is undetermined.

Looked up from germline, CDR1 is MDHEN and CDR2 is SYDVKM. The CDR3 contains 14 residues. V lost 7 bases, J lost 7 bases, and 17 bases lay in between. The J gene is TRBJ1-5, the V gene TRBV28, with TRBD1 as a possible D gene (5 bases). The specimen was memory CD4+ T cells from PBMCs. Sample subset: CD45RA-negative fraction. The receptor was derived from a man between 18 and 29 years old in good health. Some clones in this sample may be carry-over from other donors' samples. DNA of the CDR3: TGTGCCAGCACCGAGTGGCTGGGGGTCCAGCCCCAGCATTTT. It codes for CASTEWLGVQPQHF.